This T cell receptor (beta chain) was recovered during a study of tumor and adjacent non-tumor tissue in lung cancer (dated by TCRdb to the late 2010s). About the study as a whole: The cohort included around eleven adenocarcinoma, a couple of squamous cell carcinoma and 1 small cell lung cancer patients. TCRbeta CDR3 sequencing was performed on about 30 paired specimens, with one tumor sample and one normal lung sample collected per patient. Sequencing produced about 130 million productive TCRbeta reads in total, an average of approximately 4.2 million reads per sample. The study compared bulk TCRbeta repertoires from lung tumor tissue and matched distant non-tumor lung tissue of some 14 lung cancer patients. Ages among the 15 or so patients ranged from roughly 30 to 76 years, there were 10 men and 5 women, and disease was at TNM stage I to III. What the work shows at the level of the full study, not this receptor alone: Only roughly 14 patients were in the cohort, and the authors stated that larger samples and more detailed clinical data are needed. The sequencing platform is not named in the methods, and unique molecular identifiers are not mentioned. TCR diversity was significantly higher in younger patients, and greater tumor TCR diversity was associated with shorter overall survival and shorter disease-free survival. TCR diversity (inverse Simpson) was significantly higher in tumor than in normal lung tissue (around 460 vs 160, P = 0.0075, Mann-Whitney U test). The top 100 clones accounted for a significantly larger cumulative portion of the repertoire in normal lung than in tumor tissue. Because peripheral blood was not sequenced, blood TCRbeta repertoires in the lung cancer patients of the study were not examined.

Taken from the germline V gene (reference sequence), the CDR1 and CDR2 loops are DFQATT and SNEGSKA. There are 13 amino acids in the CDR3, from cysteine to phenylalanine inclusive. The kept DNA is CDR3 alone, 39 bases in frame from the first base. The V and J ends are trimmed by 3 bases and 4 bases, leaving 12 bases between them. The library was generated by multiplex PCR. Instrument on record: Illumina HiSeq 2500. Following protocols modified from ARM-PCR, the researchers constructed TCRbeta libraries through three rounds of nested PCR with primers (Table S4). PCR products of 200-500 bp were gel-excised and purified with the QIAquick gel extraction kit before sequencing. Turning to the authors' computational methods: Trimmomatic was used to clean the reads, FLASH merged the cleaned reads into complete CDR3 sequences, and MiTCR assigned the sequences to V(D)J germline segments. VDJtools was used to compute clonal diversity as the inverse Simpson's index. A read counted as productive if the sequence was in-frame and lacked a premature stop codon. TCRdb ran its own pipeline on the public reads, namely fastp trimming at Q25 and MiXCR clone calling, and kept in-frame beta chains. All rows with the same CDR3 protein become a single entry with the most common DNA and genes. TCRdb's processing, not the authors', yielded these V and J calls. The sample data list approximately 100,000 distinct CDR3 sequences, and 55% to 65% of these were observed just once. The ten largest clones take up approximately 18% of the sample.

This clonotype was counted a few times. Its antigen is unknown. Since a much larger clone is just one base distant, this may be a read error. RNA was extracted from bulk unsorted tissue and checked for quality with a NanoDrop ND-1000 and an Agilent 2100. For the normal lung samples, distant non-tumor tissue was collected more than 3 cm away from the tumor edge. All donors had newly diagnosed lung cancer, had not received prior chemotherapy, and were admitted for thoracic surgery in China between August and November 2014. The study excluded patients who had received radiotherapy or chemotherapy before or who had another cancer at the same time. Pieces of surgical tissue measuring about 1-2 cm3 were kept in RNAlater solution and stored at -80 degrees C until use.

In this chain, TRBV20-1 is recombined with TRBJ2-5, with no D gene named confidently. The TCR sequence derives from a man between 25 and 39 years old with non-small cell lung cancer. Sequences were obtained from distant non-tumor lung tissue. The CDR3 loop reads CSASYSVPETQYF. The nucleotide sequence is TGCAGTGCTAGTTACAGTGTGCCAGAGACCCAGTACTTC.